Shown below are 24 T cell receptor beta chains from a single sample sequenced in a study of Graves' ophthalmopathy and Graves' hyperthyroidism. RNA transcripts yielded amplified TCR beta CDR3 regions. First-round RT-PCR with HTBI primers preceded a second-round multiplex PCR. TCRdb re-analysed the multiplex PCR reads in MiXCR, keeping a single row per CDR3 protein. The data show 200,000 to 250,000 distinct CDR3 sequences, with roughly 29% seen just once and approximately 8.6% held by the top ten. The sequencing input was peripheral blood. These receptors originate from a man over 45 with Graves' ophthalmopathy.

This clonotype came up many times. The CDR3 is CASSFLPLGGGTYEQYF. The CDR3 DNA reads as TGTGCCAGCAGTTTTCTCCCCCTTGGCGGGGGGACCTACGAGCAGTACTTC. The chain has TRBV12-3 or TRBV12-4 and TRBJ2-7; 8 nucleotides line up with TRBD2. The CDR3 consists of 17 residues. The junction had 12 bases not matched to a gene; V was cut back by 3 bases and J by 2 bases.

The rearrangement uses TRBV15 and TRBJ2-2; 8 nucleotides line up with TRBD2. Germline V gene data show CDR1 as LNHNV and CDR2 as YYDKDF (reference sequence). Trimming at V came to 11 bases and at J to 6 bases, leaving 8 bases not matched to a gene. The CDR3 totals 13 residues. The CDR3, as DNA: TGTGCCTCGCGCGGGAGGACGGCCGGGGAGCTGTTTTTT. This codes for CASRGRTAGELFF.

This clonotype was observed at least ten times. This sequence joins TRBV27 and TRBJ2-7, with D maybe TRBD2 (6 bases). This CDR3 contains 15 residues. The germline V gene encodes CDR1 MNHEY and CDR2 SMNVEV (reference sequence). Trimming removed 6 bases at V and 2 bases at J, with 17 bases between. In DNA, the CDR3 is TGTGCCAGCAGCCCCTTTAGTAGCGGAGCCTACGAGCAGTACTTC. As protein: CASSPFSSGAYEQYF.

This chain connects TRBV12-3 or TRBV12-4 to TRBJ2-5; possible D gene TRBD2, 6 bases. The CDR3 totals 14 residues. The ends were cut back, 6 bases at V and 5 bases at J, with 16 bases in the middle. CDR3 sequence reads: CASRHSGWGETQYF. The CDR3 nucleotides read TGTGCCAGCAGACATAGCGGTTGGGGGGAGACCCAGTACTTC.

This clonotype was observed many times. The J gene is TRBJ2-5, the V gene TRBV14; 9 bases agree with TRBD2. From germline, CDR1 is SGHDN and CDR2 FVKESK. The trim removed 2 bases at V and 2 bases at J, leaving 3 bases unmatched. CDR3 length: 15 residues. DNA for the CDR3: TGTGCCAGCAGCCAATGGAGCGGGGGGCAAGAGACCCAGTACTTC. Amino acid sequence: CASSQWSGGQETQYF.

This clonotype was counted at least ten times. This sequence joins TRBV6-5 and TRBJ2-2; tentative D call: TRBD2 (5 bases). The germline V gene encodes CDR1 MNHEY and CDR2 SVGAGI. Trimming stripped 2 bases from V and 1 base from J, with 8 bases between. The CDR3 loop spans 15 amino acids. CDR3 bases: TGTGCCAGCAGTTACATCGGGGAGAACACCGGGGAGCTGTTTTTT. It codes for CASSYIGENTGELFF.

This clonotype was seen repeatedly, ten times or more. V gene TRBV7-3 combines with J gene TRBJ2-2, with TRBD2 matching 10 bases. The CDR3 consists of 17 residues. The germline gives CDR1 SGHTA, CDR2 FQGTGA. The junction had 1 base not matched to a gene; V was cut back by 0 bases and J by 0 bases. CDR3 protein: CASSLTSGRSNTGELFF. The CDR3 DNA follows: TGTGCCAGCAGCTTAACTAGCGGGAGGTCGAACACCGGGGAGCTGTTTTTT.

This clonotype was seen at least ten times. CDR3 bases: TGTGCCTGGAGCCCCCAGCCGGGTTACGAGCAGTACTTC. Translating it yields CAWSPQPGYEQYF. The V and J genes are TRBV30 and TRBJ2-7; D unclear. CDR3 length: 13 amino acids. Germline V gene lookup returns CDR1 GTSNPN and CDR2 SVGIG (reference sequence). Trimming shortened V by 3 bases and J by 4 bases, and 13 bases separated the two germline ends.

This chain joins TRBV6-1 and TRBJ2-7, with TRBD2 matching over 13 bases. This CDR3 spans 15 amino acids. Germline loops: CDR1 MNHNS, CDR2 SASEGT. J was trimmed by 3 bases and V by 6 bases; bases with no gene match: 5. CDR3 in DNA: TGTGCCAGCAGCCGCCGACTAGCGGGAGGCTACGAGCAGTACTTC. Its translation: CASSRRLAGGYEQYF.

This clonotype appeared many times. The chain employs TRBV12-5 and TRBJ2-7; 10 bases are a match to TRBD1. The V gene end was trimmed by 8 bases and the J gene end by 6 bases; junction bases not matched to a gene: 7. CDR1 is LGHNT, CDR2 FRNRAP, per germline. CDR3 length: 13 amino acids. The CDR3 region has the DNA TGTGCTAGTAGCGGACAGGGGGAGGTCGAGCAGTACTTC. It is translated as CASSGQGEVEQYF.

This chain connects TRBV6-2 or TRBV6-3 to TRBJ2-5; weak D call: TRBD1 (6 bases). Trimming cost V 0 bases and J 3 bases, with 11 bases left between them. CDR1 MNHEY and CDR2 SVGEGT come from the germline V gene. CDR3 length: 15 amino acids. The CDR3 region has the DNA TGTGCCAGCAGTTACTCGTCACAGGGTGAAGAGACCCAGTACTTC. This encodes CASSYSSQGEETQYF.

The gene calls are TRBV29-1 and TRBJ2-2, with a tentative D call TRBD1 (5 bases). This CDR3 spans 14 amino acids. Trimming removed 3 bases at V and 1 base at J, with 9 bases between. Germline values: CDR1 SQVTM, CDR2 ANQGSEA. The chain's CDR3 is CSVDLDRNTGELFF. As DNA, the CDR3 is TGCAGCGTTGACCTTGACAGGAACACCGGGGAGCTGTTTTTT.

This clonotype was observed a few times. The CDR3 coding sequence is TGTGCCACCAGCAAGACAACTCCCCAGCTCCAGTACTTC. It codes for CATSKTTPQLQYF. V usage is TRBV15 and J usage is TRBJ2-5, with D hard to call. The germline gives CDR1 LNHNV, CDR2 YYDKDF (reference sequence). This CDR3 has 13 amino acids. Trimming left V 4 bases short and J 10 bases short, with 16 bases between.

This clonotype has a count of ten or more. The CDR3 region is CSARDPRSGNTIYF. CDR3 bases: TGCAGTGCAAGGGACCCGCGCTCTGGAAACACCATATATTTT. The genes are TRBV20-1 and TRBJ1-3, with D tentatively TRBD1 (5 bases). Germline CDR1 and CDR2: DFQATT and SNEGSKA (reference sequence). This CDR3 is 14 amino acids long. Deletions cut 6 bases from V and 0 bases from J, with 12 bases between.

At least ten counts were recorded for this clonotype. V usage is TRBV10-2 and J usage is TRBJ2-7; the match to TRBD2 covers 7 bases. The germline CDR1 and CDR2 sequences are WSHSY and SAAADI. V lost 8 bases and J lost 2; bases outside the gene matches: 9. This CDR3 is built from 14 residues. The CDR3 region is CASGAGTTAYEQYF. As DNA, the CDR3 is TGCGCCAGCGGGGCCGGGACTACTGCCTACGAGCAGTACTTC.

This clonotype was observed at least ten times. The genes are TRBV12-3 or TRBV12-4 and TRBJ2-5, with a possible D match to TRBD2 (5 bases). The CDR3 has 16 amino acids. Trimming left V 3 bases short and J 1 base short, with 15 bases between. CDR3 DNA sequence: TGTGCCAGCAGTTTTGGAGGCCTCCTCGGCCAAGAGACCCAGTACTTC. Protein sequence: CASSFGGLLGQETQYF.

The sample holds many counts of this clonotype. This chain connects TRBV29-1 to TRBJ2-7; D is uncertain. With 7 bases removed from V and 2 bases from J, the gap between germline ends came to 12 bases. This CDR3 region has 12 residues. CDR1 and CDR2 (germline): SQVTM, ANQGSEA. The CDR3 region is CSAASVTYEQYF. The CDR3 DNA is TGCAGCGCTGCGTCGGTCACCTACGAGCAGTACTTC.

A few counts support this clonotype. The CDR3 spells CAIGTDNQPQHF. The DNA of the CDR3 is TGTGCCATCGGGACGGACAATCAGCCCCAGCATTTT. This chain links TRBV10-3 with TRBJ1-5, with D perhaps TRBD1 (5 bases). There are 12 residues in the CDR3. Germline V gene sequence: CDR1 ENHRY, CDR2 SYGVKD. The ends were cut back, 8 bases at V and 3 bases at J, with 8 bases in the middle.

The V gene is TRBV20-1, the J gene TRBJ1-2; the D is unclear. Germline lookup yields CDR1 DFQATT and CDR2 SNEGSKA (reference sequence). CDR3 length: 14 amino acids. Trimming left V 1 base short and J 2 bases short, with 11 bases between. In nucleotides, the CDR3 is TGCAGTGCTAGAGTCGGGGAGGGCAACTATGGCTACACCTTC. Its translation: CSARVGEGNYGYTF.

This clonotype was counted at least ten times. The V and J genes are TRBV7-8 and TRBJ1-5; maybe TRBD1 (5 bases). V was pared by 1 base and J by 2 bases, with 9 bases between. The length of the CDR3 is 15 residues. The germline CDR1 and CDR2 sequences are SGHVS and FQNEAQ. The CDR3 DNA follows: TGTGCCAGCAGCTTAGGACAGACTCGCAATCAGCCCCAGCATTTT. Protein sequence: CASSLGQTRNQPQHF.

This clonotype was observed at least ten times. V is TRBV25-1 and J is TRBJ2-3; D not resolved. CDR3 size: 15 residues. V lost 0 bases to trimming and J lost 0 bases, with 7 bases between them. Germline V gene lookup returns CDR1 MGHDK and CDR2 SYGVNS. The CDR3 loop reads CASSEYLHSTDTQYF. The CDR3 DNA reads TGTGCCAGCAGTGAATATCTGCATAGCACAGATACGCAGTATTTT.

This clonotype was recorded many times. The V and J genes are TRBV6-5 and TRBJ1-2; D might be TRBD1 (6 bases). CDR3 length: 13 amino acids. Trimming removed 2 bases from V and 12 bases from J, with 16 bases in between. The germline V gene encodes CDR1 MNHEY and CDR2 SVGAGI. The DNA of the CDR3 is TGTGCCAGCAGTTACGACGGCGCTGGGGGCGACACCTTC. This sequence encodes CASSYDGAGGDTF.

This clonotype occurred many times. The chain joins TRBV28 to TRBJ2-2; D may be TRBD1 (5 bases). From germline, CDR1 is MDHEN and CDR2 SYDVKM. There are 15 residues in the CDR3. V was shortened by 6 bases and J by 2 bases, with 13 bases between the two germline ends. The CDR3 loop reads CASRGPDTNTGELFF. In nucleotides, the CDR3 is TGTGCCAGCAGAGGCCCGGACACCAACACCGGGGAGCTGTTTTTT.

This clonotype was recorded at least ten times. The V gene is TRBV27, the J gene TRBJ1-1; D is unresolved. Trimming stripped 3 bases from V and 4 bases from J, with 9 bases between. Germline values: CDR1 MNHEY, CDR2 SMNVEV (reference sequence). CDR3 length: 13 residues. CDR3 sequence reads: CASSFGGFTEAFF. The CDR3 DNA reads as TGTGCCAGCAGTTTTGGTGGTTTCACTGAAGCTTTCTTT.